The present T cell receptor beta chain was sequenced within a study of blood T cell repertoires in COVID-19. The wider study: PBMCs, B-cell-depleted T cells, or T cells were the source of the cDNA or gDNA that made up the material.

As processed by the authors: Reference gene primer amplification gave estimated nucleated cell counts. Assay: immunoSEQ multiplex PCR; the TCRdb copy retains only in-frame clones and omits some. V and J calls plus clone size are reproduced from that table; the DNA served to infer D and trimming. The table has approximately 47,000 clones, roughly 86% seen once. Sequenced sample: peripheral blood. This TCR derives from a woman aged 60 to 75 with acute or convalescent COVID-19.

DNA for the CDR3: TGTGCCAGCCGCCGAGCGGAAGCGAACACCGGGGAGCTGTTTTTT. This encodes CASRRAEANTGELFF. The chain employs TRBV6-1 and TRBJ2-2; weak D call: TRBD2 (5 bases). The V and J ends lost 8 bases and 0 bases respectively, with 13 bases between them. Germline V gene lookup returns CDR1 MNHNS and CDR2 SASEGT. The CDR3 loop spans 15 amino acids.